This T cell receptor (beta chain) was documented in a study of Ad26.COV2.S vaccination and SARS-CoV-2 variants. Study-level results: The placebo group had lower spike-specific TCR breadth than the vaccine recipients did. The study found similar non-spike TCR breadth in vaccine and placebo recipients.

Concerning this clone: Antigen specificity is unknown.

The repertoire was sequenced with immunoSEQ multiplex PCR; TCRdb's copy has only in-frame clones and lacks some. Among 300,000 to 400,000 clones listed, 92% were seen once. V gave up 0 bases and J gave up 6 bases, with 12 bases separating them. This CDR3 is 15 amino acids long. The V gene's germline CDR1 is MNHEY and CDR2 SVGEGT. Sequences were derived from peripheral blood, sampled after recovery from COVID-19. This TCR was recovered from a human donor who had recovered from COVID-19. J is TRBJ2-4 and V is TRBV6-2 or TRBV6-3, with D possibly TRBD2 on 6 matching bases. The CDR3 spells CASSYSMDGGNIQYF. Written as DNA, the CDR3 is TGTGCCAGCAGTTACTCGATGGACGGGGGAAACATTCAGTACTTC.